This TCR beta chain was profiled in a study of early T cells in non-severe SARS-CoV-2 infection. This clonotype appeared many times. The antigen is not known. CDR1 and CDR2 (germline): MNHNS, SASEGT. V lost 6 bases and J 7 bases, leaving 12 bases between the germline ends. This CDR3 has 12 amino acids. Researchers tagged individual cDNA molecules with unique molecular identifiers. TCRdb re-analysed the 5' RACE reads in MiXCR, keeping a single row per CDR3 protein. The repertoire holds about 94,000 distinct CDR3 sequences, with roughly 13% as singletons. Points from the study as a whole: Matches to VDJdb favored anti-spike CD8 responses and missed private and CD4 specificities.

The genes are TRBV6-1 and TRBJ1-1; possible D gene TRBD1, 6 bases. This clonotype was sampled from an adult who was a healthcare worker with PCR-confirmed SARS-CoV-2 infection or an uninfected control (not recorded which). Specimen: whole blood. CDR3 sequence (DNA): TGTGCCAGCAGAGGGAGGGACAATGAAGCTTTCTTT. Protein product: CASRGRDNEAFF.